What follows is one T cell receptor beta chain and its context. The data originate from a study of blood T cell repertoires in COVID-19. At the level of the study: Whether acute or convalescent, the COVID-19 samples came from the United States, Italy and Spain. PBMCs, B-cell-depleted T cells, or T cells were the source of the cDNA or gDNA that made up the material.

After removal of 3 bases from V and 4 bases from J, the junction contained 6 bases not matched to a gene. This CDR3 has 16 residues. Germline assignment: CDR1 SEHNR and CDR2 FQNEAQ (reference sequence). Original handling: Nucleated cell counts were estimated from reference gene primer amplification. Data came from immunoSEQ multiplex PCR; TCRdb stores just in-frame clones and leaves some out. Clonal size and the V and J genes are those of that table, whereas D and trimming came from the DNA. This sample has more than 85,000 clones, with approximately 88% found just once. This rearrangement joins TRBV7-9 to TRBJ1-1, with TRBD1 matching over 12 bases. This receptor was obtained from a woman in her fifties or sixties with acute or convalescent COVID-19. The sample comprised peripheral blood. The CDR3 sequence: CASSLEGQGASTEAFF. The CDR3 bases are TGTGCCAGCAGCTTGGAGGGACAGGGGGCCAGCACTGAAGCTTTCTTT.